The next 25 T cell receptor beta chains were all read from a single sample in a study of blood T cell repertoires in COVID-19. Sequenced by immunoSEQ multiplex PCR; TCRdb stores in-frame clones only, minus some. Here the sample spans 40,000 to 50,000 clones, 80% to 90% being singletons. Specimen: peripheral blood. The receptors derive from a human donor in a cohort sampled during active COVID-19.

This clone appeared once. The chain has TRBV5-1 and TRBJ2-5, with 8 positions matching TRBD2. V shed 4 bases and J 1 base; nucleotides not matched to a gene: 3. The CDR3 has 14 amino acids. Germline CDR1 reads SGHRS; CDR2 reads YFSETQ. The CDR3 loop is CASSTTSGQETQYF. CDR3 bases: TGCGCCAGCAGCACCACTAGCGGCCAAGAGACCCAGTACTTC.

The chain uses TRBV3-1 (or the pseudogene TRBV3-2) and TRBJ2-5; TRBD2 might be the D (6 bases). The CDR3 contains 16 residues. Germline CDR1 LGHDT, CDR2 YNNKEL (reference sequence). Trimming left V 0 bases short and J 2 bases short, with 13 bases between. The CDR3 loop reads CASSQDWRDSQETQYF. In DNA, the CDR3 is TGTGCCAGCAGCCAAGATTGGAGGGACTCGCAAGAGACCCAGTACTTC.

The rearrangement links TRBV6-5 to TRBJ1-5, with 9 bases matching TRBD1. Germline loops: CDR1 MNHEY, CDR2 SVGAGI. The CDR3 extends over 15 amino acids. Trimming cost V 6 bases and J 1 base; bases outside gene matches: 4. The CDR3: CASSRGQGSNQPQHF. The CDR3 nucleotides read TGTGCCAGCAGCCGGGGACAGGGAAGCAATCAGCCCCAGCATTTT.

The chain has TRBV15 and TRBJ1-6; tentative D call: TRBD1 (5 bases). The CDR3 length is 15 residues. In germline, CDR1 is LNHNV, CDR2 YYDKDF (reference sequence). Trimming stripped 4 bases from V and 2 bases from J, with 9 bases between. In DNA, the CDR3 is TGTGCCACCAGCATCAAAGGGGCCTATAATTCACCCCTCCACTTT. Its protein is CATSIKGAYNSPLHF.

V is TRBV6-2 or TRBV6-3 and J is TRBJ1-2; tentatively, D is TRBD1 (5 bases). V was trimmed by 2 bases and J by 4 bases, leaving 14 bases between them. Germline V gives CDR1 MNHEY, CDR2 SVGEGT. This CDR3 has 15 residues. CDR3 DNA: TGTGCCAGCAGTTACGGACAAACGGTTGGCTATGGCTACACCTTC. Its protein is CASSYGQTVGYGYTF.

This chain uses TRBV6-2 or TRBV6-3 with TRBJ2-7; no reliable D call. V was clipped by 3 bases and J by 3 bases, with 9 bases between them. The CDR3 is 13 residues long. The germline V gene has CDR1 MNHEY and CDR2 SVGEGT. The CDR3, as DNA: TGTGCCAGCAGTTATGGGCTTTTCTACGAGCAGTACTTC. Translation: CASSYGLFYEQYF.

The chain recombines TRBV3-1 (or the pseudogene TRBV3-2) with TRBJ1-3; no clear D gene. Germline V gene lookup returns CDR1 LGHDT and CDR2 YNNKEL (reference sequence). The CDR3 sequence is 15 residues long. V gave up 2 bases and J gave up 0 bases, with 8 bases separating them. The CDR3 DNA sequence: TGTGCCAGCAGCCAAAGAGGTGCCTCTGGAAACACCATATATTTT. Translated, it gives CASSQRGASGNTIYF.

The genes are TRBV7-8 and TRBJ1-1; TRBD1 might be the D (5 bases). V lost 4 bases, J lost 4 bases, and 13 bases lay in between. Germline V gene data show CDR1 as SGHVS and CDR2 as FQNEAQ. This CDR3 is 14 amino acids long. The CDR3 protein is CASSSGAGGTEAFF. DNA for the CDR3: TGTGCCAGCAGCTCCGGGGCGGGGGGCACTGAAGCTTTCTTT.

The chain couples TRBV14 to TRBJ2-5, with 11 bases matching TRBD1. CDR1 and CDR2 (germline): SGHDN, FVKESK. Trimming took 4 bases from V and 3 from J; bases not matched to a gene: 10. CDR3 length: 17 amino acids. As DNA, the CDR3 is TGTGCCAGCAGCCGTGGCCCGGGACAGGGGGACAAAGAGACCCAGTACTTC. It specifies CASSRGPGQGDKETQYF.

The chain combines TRBV9 with TRBJ2-3, with 9 bases that match TRBD2. CDR3 length: 16 residues. Germline trimming cut 4 bases from V and 0 bases from J; bases unmatched to any gene: 6. Germline CDR1 and CDR2: SGDLS and YYNGEE. CDR3 protein: CASSMSGRSSTDTQYF. The CDR3 DNA reads TGTGCCAGCAGCATGAGCGGGAGGTCGAGCACAGATACGCAGTATTTT. The full variable domain, its missing parts supplied by reference TRBV9 and TRBJ2-3, is DSGVTQTPKHLITATGQRVTLRCSPRSGDLSVYWYQQSLDQGLQFLIQYYNGEERAKGNILERFSAQQFPDLHSELNLSSLELGDSALYFCASSMSGRSSTDTQYFGPGTRLTVL.

This sequence joins TRBV5-4 and TRBJ2-3; 8 bases align to TRBD2. Germline loops: CDR1 SGHNT, CDR2 YYREEE (reference sequence). The CDR3 loop spans 15 amino acids. The V gene end was trimmed by 4 bases and the J gene end by 4 bases; junction bases not matched to a gene: 8. CDR3 bases: TGTGCCAGCAGCGGCCCTAGCGGGCCCCCAGATACGCAGTATTTT. It specifies CASSGPSGPPDTQYF.

The V and J genes are TRBV6-6 and TRBJ1-1; 8 bases are shared with TRBD1. CDR1 and CDR2 (germline): MNHNY, SVGAGI (reference sequence). There are 12 residues in the CDR3. The J segment lost 7 bases and the V segment lost 6 bases, leaving 4 bases of the junction unmatched. This CDR3 reads CASSFDRGEAFF. DNA for the CDR3: TGTGCCAGCAGCTTCGACAGGGGTGAAGCTTTCTTT.

This clone was counted once. V gene TRBV7-2 combines with J gene TRBJ2-3; TRBD2 agrees at 8 bases. The V and J ends lost 3 bases and 11 bases, in that order; junction bases with no gene match: 16. The CDR3 spans 16 residues. CDR1 is SGHTA, CDR2 FQGNSA, per germline. The CDR3: CASSLLGGGTPGRQYF. In DNA form, the CDR3 reads TGTGCCAGCAGCTTGCTGGGCGGGGGGACTCCAGGAAGGCAGTATTTT.

Here the CDR3 reads CASTQGKFGGYEQYF. CDR3 nucleotides: TGTGCCAGCACCCAAGGGAAGTTCGGGGGCTACGAGCAGTACTTC. V and J are TRBV5-6 and TRBJ2-7; TRBD2 is a possible D gene (6 bases). Germline V gene lookup returns CDR1 SGHDT and CDR2 YYEEEE. The V and J ends lost 6 bases and 3 bases respectively, with 19 bases between them. This CDR3 is 15 amino acids long.

This clone was picked up one time. Other DNA sequences in this specimen translate into the identical CDR3. This chain uses TRBV20-1 with TRBJ2-3; D ambiguous. CDR1 is DFQATT, CDR2 SNEGSKA, per germline (reference sequence). V was clipped by 3 bases and J by 3 bases, with 4 bases between them. This CDR3 has 11 residues. The CDR3 DNA reads as TGCAGTGCTAGCCTTACAGATACGCAGTATTTT. It specifies CSASLTDTQYF.

The chain has TRBV3-1 (or the pseudogene TRBV3-2) and TRBJ1-2; D not certain. Per the germline V gene, CDR1 is LGHDT and CDR2 is YNNKEL (reference sequence). Trimming cost V 1 base and J 4 bases, with 13 bases left between them. CDR3 size: 15 residues. CDR3 in amino acids: CASSQGVRIVYGYTF. In nucleotides, the CDR3 is TGTGCCAGCAGCCAAGGTGTGAGGATCGTCTATGGCTACACCTTC.

The chain employs TRBV7-8 and TRBJ1-2, with 8 bases lining up with TRBD1. This CDR3 comprises 17 residues. The junction had 13 bases not matched to a gene; V was cut back by 3 bases and J by 4 bases. Germline V gene lookup returns CDR1 SGHVS and CDR2 FQNEAQ. Here the CDR3 reads CASSFAGVGDRFYGYTF. The DNA of the CDR3 is TGTGCCAGCAGCTTCGCGGGGGTAGGGGACAGGTTCTATGGCTACACCTTC. Full variable domain (rest looked up from reference TRBV7-8 and TRBJ1-2): GAGVSQSPRYKVAKRGQDVALRCDPISGHVSLFWYQQALGQGPEFLTYFQNEAQLDKSGLPSDRFFAERPEGSVSTLKIQRTQQEDSAVYLCASSFAGVGDRFYGYTFGSGTRLTVV.

The V gene is TRBV5-6, the J gene TRBJ2-3; possibly TRBD2 for D (7 bases). With 1 base removed from V and 12 bases from J, the gap between germline ends came to 18 bases. Germline V gene lookup returns CDR1 SGHDT and CDR2 YYEEEE. The CDR3 spans 14 residues. CDR3 sequence reads: CASSLRWGGRKQYF. DNA for the CDR3: TGTGCCAGCAGCTTGCGGTGGGGGGGCCGCAAACAGTATTTT.

This chain links TRBV6-5 with TRBJ1-1; unclear D gene. CDR3 size: 14 residues. From germline, CDR1 is MNHEY and CDR2 SVGAGI. V lost 8 bases and J lost 0, with 13 bases in between. This CDR3 is CASSLNTMNTEAFF. The CDR3 DNA follows: TGTGCCAGCTCGTTGAACACCATGAACACTGAAGCTTTCTTT.

V usage is TRBV27 and J usage is TRBJ2-7; no clear D. The CDR3 has 13 amino acids. Germline loops: CDR1 MNHEY, CDR2 SMNVEV (reference sequence). Trimming cost V 1 base and J 3 bases, with 7 bases left between them. The CDR3: CASSLFPGYEQYF. Written as DNA, the CDR3 is TGTGCCAGCAGTTTATTTCCAGGCTACGAGCAGTACTTC.

The genes are TRBV6-5 and TRBJ2-1; D possibly corresponds to TRBD2 (5 bases). Germline assignment: CDR1 MNHEY and CDR2 SVGAGI. This CDR3 contains 12 residues. Trimming stripped 9 bases from V and 7 bases from J, with 13 bases between. The chain's CDR3 is CASGLAKNEQFF. CDR3 coding DNA: TGTGCCAGTGGGCTAGCAAAAAATGAGCAGTTCTTC.

This clone was counted between two and nine times. CDR3 in DNA: TGTGCCAGCAGTGCCACCTCTAGTAGCTCCTACGAGCAGTACTTC. Protein: CASSATSSSSYEQYF. The chain employs TRBV2 and TRBJ2-7; no firm D call. Per germline, CDR1 SNHLY and CDR2 FYNNEI. The CDR3 extends over 15 amino acids. Trimming left V 4 bases short and J 0 bases short, with 13 bases between.

This clone was detected once. V and J are TRBV12-3 or TRBV12-4 and TRBJ2-7; D is unresolved. This CDR3 has 12 residues. V lost 3 bases and J 6 bases, leaving 9 bases between the germline ends. The CDR3 sequence is CASSLMFSEQYF. CDR3 bases: TGTGCCAGCAGTTTGATGTTCAGCGAGCAGTACTTC.

The CDR3 loop reads CASSLSGGYYNEQFF. For the CDR3, the DNA is TGCGCCAGCAGCTTGTCAGGGGGATACTACAATGAGCAGTTCTTC. The chain uses TRBV5-1 and TRBJ2-1; 7 nucleotides match TRBD1. V dropped 1 base and J dropped 3; count of bases not matched to a gene: 4. Germline V gene sequence: CDR1 SGHRS, CDR2 YFSETQ. The CDR3 has 15 amino acids.

V usage is TRBV12-3 or TRBV12-4 and J usage is TRBJ2-5, with D perhaps TRBD2 (5 bases). The CDR3 contains 11 residues. V lost 6 bases to trimming and J lost 5 bases, with 7 bases between them. DNA of the CDR3: TGTGCCAGCAGGGGCGGGGAGACCCAGTACTTC. Amino acid sequence: CASRGGETQYF.